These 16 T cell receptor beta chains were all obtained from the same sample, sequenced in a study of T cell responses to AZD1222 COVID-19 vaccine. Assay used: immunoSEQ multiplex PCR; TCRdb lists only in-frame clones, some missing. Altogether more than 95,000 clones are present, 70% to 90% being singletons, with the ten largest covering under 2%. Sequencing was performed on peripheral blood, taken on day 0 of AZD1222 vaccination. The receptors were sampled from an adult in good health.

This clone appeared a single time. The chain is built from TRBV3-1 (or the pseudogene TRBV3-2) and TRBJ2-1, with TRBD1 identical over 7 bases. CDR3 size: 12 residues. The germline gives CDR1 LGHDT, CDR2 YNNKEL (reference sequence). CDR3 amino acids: CATTHRGDEQFF. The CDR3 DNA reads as TGTGCAACCACCCACAGGGGAGATGAGCAGTTCTTC.

The CDR3 region has the DNA TGTGCCAGCAGTTATTCCGGGAGCACAGATACGCAGTATTTT. This encodes CASSYSGSTDTQYF. This chain connects TRBV6-5 to TRBJ2-3; D call uncertain. There are 14 residues in the CDR3. V was pared by 3 bases and J by 0 bases, with 7 bases between. Germline V gene lookup returns CDR1 MNHEY and CDR2 SVGAGI.

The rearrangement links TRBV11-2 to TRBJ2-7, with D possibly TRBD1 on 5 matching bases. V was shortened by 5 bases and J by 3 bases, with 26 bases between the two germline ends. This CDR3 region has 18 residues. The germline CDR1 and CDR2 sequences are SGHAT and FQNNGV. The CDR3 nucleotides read TGTGCCAGCAGCCCACCTCTTTTAGGGGCCCTCGGCAACTACGAGCAGTACTTC. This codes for CASSPPLLGALGNYEQYF.

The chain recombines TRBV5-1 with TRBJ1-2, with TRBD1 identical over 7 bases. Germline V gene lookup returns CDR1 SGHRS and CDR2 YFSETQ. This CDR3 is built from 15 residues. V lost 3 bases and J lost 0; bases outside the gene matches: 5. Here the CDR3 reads CASSSQGGPNYGYTF. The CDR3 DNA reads TGCGCCAGCAGCTCCCAGGGGGGACCTAACTATGGCTACACCTTC. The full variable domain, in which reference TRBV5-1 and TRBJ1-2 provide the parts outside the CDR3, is KAGVTQTPRYLIKTRGQQVTLSCSPISGHRSVSWYQQTPGQGLQFLFEYFSETQRNKGNFPGRFSGRQFSNSRSEMNVSTLELGDSALYLCASSSQGGPNYGYTFGSGTRLTVV.

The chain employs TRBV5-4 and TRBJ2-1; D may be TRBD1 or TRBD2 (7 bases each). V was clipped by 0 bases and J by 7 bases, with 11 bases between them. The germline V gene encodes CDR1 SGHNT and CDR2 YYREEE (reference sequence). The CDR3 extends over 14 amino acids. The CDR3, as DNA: TGTGCCAGCAGCTTGGACAGGGGAGGGAATGAGCAGTTCTTC. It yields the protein CASSLDRGGNEQFF.

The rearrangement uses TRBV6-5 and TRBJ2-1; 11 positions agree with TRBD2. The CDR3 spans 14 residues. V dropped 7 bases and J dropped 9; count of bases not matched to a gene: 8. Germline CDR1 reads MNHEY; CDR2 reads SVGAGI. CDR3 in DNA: TGTGCCAGCACCATCGCCGGGACTAGCGGTGAGCAGTTCTTC. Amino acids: CASTIAGTSGEQFF.

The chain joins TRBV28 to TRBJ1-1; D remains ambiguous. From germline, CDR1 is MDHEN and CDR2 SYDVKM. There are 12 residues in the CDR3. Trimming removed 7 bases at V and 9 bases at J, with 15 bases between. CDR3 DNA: TGTGCCAGCACCCCCCCAAGAGGAAAAGCTTTCTTT. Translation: CASTPPRGKAFF.

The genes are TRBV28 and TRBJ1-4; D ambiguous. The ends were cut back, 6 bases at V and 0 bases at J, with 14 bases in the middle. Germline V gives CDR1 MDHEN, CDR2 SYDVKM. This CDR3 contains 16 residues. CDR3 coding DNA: TGTGCCAGCAGGGCCCCGGCGGGAGCAACTAATGAAAAACTGTTTTTT. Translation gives CASRAPAGATNEKLFF.

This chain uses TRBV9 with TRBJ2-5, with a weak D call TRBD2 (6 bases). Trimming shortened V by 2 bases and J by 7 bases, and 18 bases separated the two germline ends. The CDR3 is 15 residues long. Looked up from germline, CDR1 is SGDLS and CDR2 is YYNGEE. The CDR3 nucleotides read TGTGCCAGCAGCGTCGCGGGGACTGTTCCTTGGACCCAGTACTTC. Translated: CASSVAGTVPWTQYF.

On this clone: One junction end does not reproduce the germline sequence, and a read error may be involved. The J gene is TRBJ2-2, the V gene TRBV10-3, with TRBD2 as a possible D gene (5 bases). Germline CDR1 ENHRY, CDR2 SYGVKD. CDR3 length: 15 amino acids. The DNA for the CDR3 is TGTGCCATCAGTGATCAGAAAACGAACACCGGGAAGCTGTTTTTT. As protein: CAISDQKTNTGKLFF.

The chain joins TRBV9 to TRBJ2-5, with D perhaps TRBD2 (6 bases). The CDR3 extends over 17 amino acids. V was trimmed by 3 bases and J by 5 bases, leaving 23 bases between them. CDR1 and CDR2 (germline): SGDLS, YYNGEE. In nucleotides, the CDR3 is TGTGCCAGCAGCGGCCGCGAGAGGCGGGATGGGGGGGAGACCCAGTACTTC. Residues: CASSGRERRDGGETQYF. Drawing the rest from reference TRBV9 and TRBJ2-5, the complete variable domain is DSGVTQTPKHLITATGQRVTLRCSPRSGDLSVYWYQQSLDQGLQFLIQYYNGEERAKGNILERFSAQQFPDLHSELNLSSLELGDSALYFCASSGRERRDGGETQYFGPGTRLLVL.

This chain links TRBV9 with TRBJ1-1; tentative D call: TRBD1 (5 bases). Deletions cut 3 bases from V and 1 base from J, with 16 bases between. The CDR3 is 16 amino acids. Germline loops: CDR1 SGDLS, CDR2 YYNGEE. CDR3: CASSAPPGGENTEAFF. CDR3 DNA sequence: TGTGCCAGCAGCGCACCTCCGGGGGGAGAGAACACTGAAGCTTTCTTT.

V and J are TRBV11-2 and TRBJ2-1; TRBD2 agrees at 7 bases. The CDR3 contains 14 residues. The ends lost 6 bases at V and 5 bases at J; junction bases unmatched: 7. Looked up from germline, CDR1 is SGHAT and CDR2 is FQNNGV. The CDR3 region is CASRGGLIDNEQFF. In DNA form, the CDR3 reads TGTGCCAGCAGGGGAGGGTTGATCGACAATGAGCAGTTCTTC.

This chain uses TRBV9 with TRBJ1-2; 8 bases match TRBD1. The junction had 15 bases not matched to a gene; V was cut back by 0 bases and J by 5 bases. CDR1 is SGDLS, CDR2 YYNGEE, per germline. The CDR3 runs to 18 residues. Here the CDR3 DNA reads TGTGCCAGCAGCGTAGAGGCGGCAGGGGGCTTCGGGTCATATGGCTACACCTTC. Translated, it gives CASSVEAAGGFGSYGYTF.

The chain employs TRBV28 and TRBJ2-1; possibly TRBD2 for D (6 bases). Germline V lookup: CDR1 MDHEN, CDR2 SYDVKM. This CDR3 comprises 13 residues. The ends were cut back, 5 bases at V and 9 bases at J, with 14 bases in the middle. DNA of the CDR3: TGTGCCAGCAGTCCCCGGAGGGTGAGTGAGCAGTTCTTC. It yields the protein CASSPRRVSEQFF. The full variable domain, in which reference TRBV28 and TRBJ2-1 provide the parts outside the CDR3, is DVKVTQSSRYLVKRTGEKVFLECVQDMDHENMFWYRQDPGLGLRLIYFSYDVKMKEKGDIPEGYSVSREKKERFSLILESASTNQTSMYLCASSPRRVSEQFFGPGTRLTVL.

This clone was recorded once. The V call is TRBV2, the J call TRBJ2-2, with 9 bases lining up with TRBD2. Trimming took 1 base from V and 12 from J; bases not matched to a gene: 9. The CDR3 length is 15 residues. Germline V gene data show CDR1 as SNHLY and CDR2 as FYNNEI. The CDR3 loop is CASSEEAGGSVKLFF. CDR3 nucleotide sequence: TGTGCCAGCAGTGAAGAGGCGGGAGGGAGTGTAAAGCTGTTTTTT.